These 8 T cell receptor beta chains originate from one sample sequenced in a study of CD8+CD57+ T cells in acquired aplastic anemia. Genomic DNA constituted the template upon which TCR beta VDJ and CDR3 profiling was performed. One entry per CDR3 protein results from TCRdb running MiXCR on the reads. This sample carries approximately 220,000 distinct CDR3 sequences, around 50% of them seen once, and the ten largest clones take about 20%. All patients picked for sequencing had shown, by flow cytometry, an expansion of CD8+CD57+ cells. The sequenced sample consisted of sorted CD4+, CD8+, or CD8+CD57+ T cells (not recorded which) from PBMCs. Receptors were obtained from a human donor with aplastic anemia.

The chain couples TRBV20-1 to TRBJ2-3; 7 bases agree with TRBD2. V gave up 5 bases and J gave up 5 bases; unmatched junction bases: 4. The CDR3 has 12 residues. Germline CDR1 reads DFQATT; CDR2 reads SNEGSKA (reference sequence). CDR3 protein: CSAAGVVDTQYF. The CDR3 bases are TGCAGTGCTGCGGGAGTGGTAGATACGCAGTATTTT.

As DNA, the CDR3 is TGTGCCAGCAGTATCCCGCGGGAGGGGAGCTATGGCTACACCTTC. Amino acids: CASSIPREGSYGYTF. V usage is TRBV2 and J usage is TRBJ1-2; tentative D call: TRBD1 (5 bases). The CDR3 runs 15 residues. Trimming stripped 5 bases from V and 4 bases from J, with 17 bases between. CDR1 is SNHLY and CDR2 is FYNNEI in the germline V gene.

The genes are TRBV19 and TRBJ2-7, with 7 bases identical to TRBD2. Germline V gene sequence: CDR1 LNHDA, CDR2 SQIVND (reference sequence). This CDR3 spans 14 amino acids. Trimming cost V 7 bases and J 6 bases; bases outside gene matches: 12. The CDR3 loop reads CASKPTSVSGEQYF. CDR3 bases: TGTGCCAGTAAGCCAACTAGCGTATCTGGCGAGCAGTACTTC.

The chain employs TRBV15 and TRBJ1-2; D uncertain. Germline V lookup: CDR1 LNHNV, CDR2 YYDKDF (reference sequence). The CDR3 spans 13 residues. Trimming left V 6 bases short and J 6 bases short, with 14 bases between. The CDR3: CATRDRFGNGYTF. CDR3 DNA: TGTGCCACCAGGGATAGGTTCGGGAATGGCTACACCTTC.

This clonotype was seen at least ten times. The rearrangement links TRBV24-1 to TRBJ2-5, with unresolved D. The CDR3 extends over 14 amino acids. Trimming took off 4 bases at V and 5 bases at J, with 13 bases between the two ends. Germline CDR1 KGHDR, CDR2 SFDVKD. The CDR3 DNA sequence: TGTGCCACCAGTGACCCCACAAGGTTGGAGACCCAGTACTTC. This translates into CATSDPTRLETQYF.

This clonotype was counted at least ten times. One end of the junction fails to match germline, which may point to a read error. CDR3 in amino acids: CASSLEGPHSGNTIYF. The CDR3 DNA follows: TGCGCCAGCAGTTTGGAAGGACCGCACTCTGGAAACACCATATATTTT. This chain joins TRBV5-1 and TRBJ1-3, with D hard to call. CDR1 is SGHRS and CDR2 is YFSETQ in the germline V gene. The CDR3 spans 16 residues.

In DNA, the CDR3 is TGTGCCAGCAGTTCGAGCGGGGGATTCCAAGAGACCCAGTACTTC. It translates to CASSSSGGFQETQYF. The chain uses TRBV2 and TRBJ2-5; 8 nucleotides line up with TRBD2. Germline V gene data show CDR1 as SNHLY and CDR2 as FYNNEI. Unmatched junction bases numbered 6, after V lost 5 bases and J lost 1 base. This CDR3 region has 15 residues. The full variable domain, completed using reference TRBV2 and TRBJ2-5, is EPEVTQTPSHQVTQMGQEVILRCVPISNHLYFYWYRQILGQKVEFLVSFYNNEISEKSEIFDDQFSVERPDGSNFTLKIRSTKLEDSAMYFCASSSSGGFQETQYFGPGTRLLVL.

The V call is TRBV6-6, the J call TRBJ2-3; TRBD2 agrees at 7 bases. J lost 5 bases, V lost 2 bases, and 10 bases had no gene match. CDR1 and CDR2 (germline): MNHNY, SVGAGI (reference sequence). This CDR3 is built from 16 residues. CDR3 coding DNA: TGTGCCAGCAGTTACGGGGGGGGGAGCTCCGGAGATACGCAGTATTTT. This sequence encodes CASSYGGGSSGDTQYF.